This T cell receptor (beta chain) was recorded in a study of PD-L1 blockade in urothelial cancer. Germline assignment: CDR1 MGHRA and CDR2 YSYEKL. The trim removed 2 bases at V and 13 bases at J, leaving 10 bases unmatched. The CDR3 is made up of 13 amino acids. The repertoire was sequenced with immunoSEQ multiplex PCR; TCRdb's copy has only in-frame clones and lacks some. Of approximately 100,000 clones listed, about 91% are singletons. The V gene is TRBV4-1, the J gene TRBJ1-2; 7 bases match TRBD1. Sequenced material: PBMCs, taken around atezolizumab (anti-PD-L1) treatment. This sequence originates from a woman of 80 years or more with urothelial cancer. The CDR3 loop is CASSQRVDREATF. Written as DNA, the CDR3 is TGCGCCAGCAGCCAACGTGTAGACAGGGAAGCCACCTTC.